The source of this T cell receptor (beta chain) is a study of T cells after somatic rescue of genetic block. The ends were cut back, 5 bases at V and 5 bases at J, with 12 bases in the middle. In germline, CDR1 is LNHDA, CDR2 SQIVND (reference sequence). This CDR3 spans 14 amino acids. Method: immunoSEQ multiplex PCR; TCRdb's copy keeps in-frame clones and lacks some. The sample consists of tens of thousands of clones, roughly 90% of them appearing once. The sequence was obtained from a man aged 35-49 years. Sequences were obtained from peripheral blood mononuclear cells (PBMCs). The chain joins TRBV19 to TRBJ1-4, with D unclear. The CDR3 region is CASSSRQPNEKLFF. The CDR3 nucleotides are TGTGCCAGTAGTTCCCGCCAGCCAAATGAAAAACTGTTTTTT. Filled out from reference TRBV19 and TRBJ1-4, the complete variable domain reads DGGITQSPKYLFRKEGQNVTLSCEQNLNHDAMYWYRQDPGQGLRLIYYSQIVNDFQKGDIAEGYSVSREKKESFPLTVTSAQKNPTAFYLCASSSRQPNEKLFFGSGTQLSVL.